One sample yielded the 20 T cell receptor beta chains listed below, sequenced in a study of shared clonotypes between healthy human individuals. Only in-frame clones appear in the TCRdb table, and some are missing; sequencing was by immunoSEQ multiplex PCR. The sample yields roughly 2,000,000 clones, 93% seen once. CD45RO negativity and positive selection for CCR7 defined naive CD8 cells, a population that excluded terminally differentiated effector memory CD45RA+ cells. The source material was naive CD8+ T cells from PBMCs. All receptors come from a man younger than 30 in good health. Some clones in this sample may be carry-over from other donors' samples.

This clone has just a few counts. The chain employs TRBV27 and TRBJ1-5, with D perhaps TRBD1 (5 bases). The V gene lost 6 bases and the J gene lost 5 bases, with 14 bases spanning the gap. Germline CDR1 is MNHEY and CDR2 is SMNVEV (reference sequence). The CDR3 length is 14 residues. For the CDR3, the DNA is TGTGCCAGCAGGCCGACAGCGAAGTATCAGCCCCAGCATTTT. Translating gives CASRPTAKYQPQHF.

The rearrangement links TRBV9 to TRBJ2-3; a weak D match, TRBD2 (6 bases). Germline V CDR1 and CDR2: SGDLS, YYNGEE. Trimming removed 4 bases from V and 0 bases from J, with 18 bases in between. CDR3 size: 17 residues. The CDR3, as DNA: TGTGCCAGCAGCTCTCCAAGGGAGGCCAAAAGCACAGATACGCAGTATTTT. It translates to CASSSPREAKSTDTQYF.

V and J are TRBV19 and TRBJ1-5; tentatively, D is TRBD1 (5 bases). CDR1 LNHDA and CDR2 SQIVND come from the germline V gene (reference sequence). This CDR3 comprises 14 residues. Trimming pared 2 bases from V and 7 bases from J, leaving 12 bases between. CDR3 sequence (DNA): TGTGCCAGTAGTATAATTGCAGGGCCCCAGCCCCAGCATTTT. Its protein is CASSIIAGPQPQHF.

This clone showed up just once. V and J are TRBV7-6 and TRBJ1-2; tentative D call: TRBD1 (5 bases). V was trimmed by 5 bases and J by 3 bases, leaving 22 bases between them. The CDR3 has 17 residues. CDR1 SGHVS and CDR2 FNYEAQ come from the germline V gene. As DNA, the CDR3 is TGTGCCAGCAGCCCGGAGGCAGGGCAAGGACTTCACTATGGCTACACCTTC. Protein: CASSPEAGQGLHYGYTF.

This sequence joins TRBV7-9 and TRBJ2-7; no clear D. The CDR3 contains 12 residues. Germline lookup yields CDR1 SEHNR and CDR2 FQNEAQ (reference sequence). The ends were cut back, 3 bases at V and 7 bases at J, with 10 bases in the middle. This CDR3 is CASSFPVGEQYF. CDR3 in DNA: TGTGCCAGCAGCTTTCCGGTCGGTGAGCAGTACTTC.

CDR3 DNA: TGTGCCAGCAGCCAAGGTTGGACCTTCTCTGGGGCCAACGTCCTGACTTTC. Its protein is CASSQGWTFSGANVLTF. This chain joins TRBV14 and TRBJ2-6; D gene unclear. Per the germline V gene, CDR1 is SGHDN and CDR2 is FVKESK. This CDR3 comprises 17 residues. V gave up 1 base and J gave up 0 bases, with 10 bases separating them.

This rearrangement joins TRBV4-1 to TRBJ2-7; TRBD1 matches 10 bases. The CDR3 loop spans 14 amino acids. V was clipped by 8 bases and J by 6 bases; unmatched bases: 10. Germline-derived CDR1 and CDR2 are MGHRA and YSYEKL. The CDR3 region is CASGPRQGASEQYF. The CDR3 nucleotides read TGCGCCAGCGGGCCCAGACAGGGGGCGAGCGAGCAGTACTTC.

The chain recombines TRBV4-1 with TRBJ1-4, with D possibly TRBD1 on 5 matching bases. The CDR3 covers 14 residues. The V gene's germline CDR1 is MGHRA and CDR2 YSYEKL. V lost 7 bases and J lost 3, with 12 bases in between. The CDR3, as DNA: TGCGCCAGCAAACGGGACGGTGCTAATGAAAAACTGTTTTTT. Translated: CASKRDGANEKLFF.

The chain links TRBV9 to TRBJ2-3; 9 bases align to TRBD1. V trimming: 3 bases; J trimming: 6 bases; junction bases outside the gene matches: 5. CDR1 is SGDLS and CDR2 is YYNGEE in the germline V gene. This CDR3 contains 14 residues. The CDR3 DNA sequence: TGTGCCAGCAGCGAGGGACAGGGCATCGATACGCAGTATTTT. Translation gives CASSEGQGIDTQYF.

Of note for this clone: Other DNA sequences of this sample code for an identical CDR3. The genes are TRBV28 and TRBJ2-5; weak D call: TRBD2 (6 bases). The CDR3 is 13 residues long. Per germline, CDR1 MDHEN and CDR2 SYDVKM. The ends were cut back, 2 bases at V and 5 bases at J, with 9 bases in the middle. CDR3 region: CASSLGAGETQYF. CDR3 nucleotides: TGTGCCAGCAGTTTAGGGGCGGGGGAGACCCAGTACTTC.

This clone has only one observation. The chain uses TRBV9 and TRBJ2-7; TRBD1 agrees at 9 bases. J was trimmed by 6 bases and V by 2 bases; bases with no gene match: 9. Per the germline V gene, CDR1 is SGDLS and CDR2 is YYNGEE. This CDR3 is 15 amino acids long. Here the CDR3 reads CASSVGGTGLVEQYF. In DNA, the CDR3 is TGTGCCAGCAGCGTCGGAGGGACAGGGCTAGTCGAGCAGTACTTC.

The rearrangement uses TRBV5-3 and TRBJ1-1, with 10 bases identical to TRBD1. TRBV5-3 is an open reading frame whose function is uncertain. This CDR3 has 16 amino acids. V gave up 4 bases and J gave up 2 bases; unmatched junction bases: 8. Here the CDR3 DNA reads TGTGCCAGAAGCCCAAGAGACAGGGGGCGAAACACTGAAGCTTTCTTT. Its protein product is CARSPRDRGRNTEAFF.

V and J are TRBV7-9 and TRBJ1-5; 8 bases map to TRBD1. Germline V gene sequence: CDR1 SEHNR, CDR2 FQNEAQ (reference sequence). After removal of 1 base from V and 0 bases from J, the junction contained 8 bases not matched to a gene. CDR3 length: 18 residues. CDR3 sequence reads: CASSLVGQGPYSNQPQHF. CDR3 coding DNA: TGTGCCAGCAGCTTAGTAGGACAGGGCCCATATAGCAATCAGCCCCAGCATTTT.

This chain connects TRBV7-9 to TRBJ2-4; 7 nucleotides align to TRBD1. Per germline, CDR1 SEHNR and CDR2 FQNEAQ (reference sequence). The CDR3 has 15 residues. V shed 5 bases, J shed 0 bases, and the junction held 4 bases outside the gene matches. The CDR3 here is CASSEDRLAKNIQYF. The CDR3 DNA follows: TGTGCCAGCAGCGAGGACAGGCTAGCCAAAAACATTCAGTACTTC.

The chain has TRBV30 and TRBJ2-7, with TRBD1 matching 8 bases. The J segment lost 3 bases and the V segment lost 5 bases, leaving 3 bases of the junction unmatched. CDR3 size: 12 residues. The germline V gene encodes CDR1 GTSNPN and CDR2 SVGIG (reference sequence). The CDR3 reads CAWAGGYYEQYF. CDR3 coding DNA: TGTGCCTGGGCAGGGGGCTACTACGAGCAGTACTTC.

This rearrangement joins TRBV5-4 to TRBJ1-1; D is unclear. V was pared by 0 bases and J by 5 bases, with 8 bases between. This CDR3 spans 13 amino acids. Germline CDR1 is SGHNT and CDR2 is YYREEE (reference sequence). CDR3 nucleotides: TGTGCCAGCAGCTTGGGTCCCTCAACTGAAGCTTTCTTT. This sequence encodes CASSLGPSTEAFF.

The chain couples TRBV9 to TRBJ1-3, with D hard to call. With 2 bases removed from V and 2 bases from J, the gap between germline ends came to 14 bases. The germline gives CDR1 SGDLS, CDR2 YYNGEE. The CDR3 covers 16 residues. The CDR3 loop reads CASSVDSEGTGNTIYF. The CDR3 DNA is TGTGCCAGCAGCGTGGACTCGGAGGGAACTGGAAACACCATATATTTT.

This chain connects TRBV5-1 to TRBJ2-5, with TRBD2 matching 7 bases. Losses at the gene ends were 0 bases for V and 5 bases for J; bases not matched to a gene: 10. CDR3 length: 16 residues. The germline gives CDR1 SGHRS, CDR2 YFSETQ. The CDR3 nucleotides are TGCGCCAGCAGCTTGGAGAGGGAGGGCCCCTTTGAGACCCAGTACTTC. Translated, it gives CASSLEREGPFETQYF.

The chain uses TRBV6-5 and TRBJ2-7, with 9 nucleotides matching TRBD1. CDR3 size: 14 residues. V lost 5 bases and J lost 2; bases outside the gene matches: 4. Germline CDR1 MNHEY, CDR2 SVGAGI. The CDR3 spells CASSRDRVPYEQYF. Here the CDR3 DNA reads TGTGCCAGCAGTCGGGACAGGGTTCCCTACGAGCAGTACTTC.

The chain links TRBV25-1 to TRBJ1-2; D uncertain. With 2 bases removed from V and 4 bases from J, the gap between germline ends came to 11 bases. Per the germline V gene, CDR1 is MGHDK and CDR2 is SYGVNS. The CDR3 length is 14 residues. The CDR3 loop reads CASSEGEGPYGYTF. CDR3 nucleotides: TGTGCCAGCAGTGAAGGCGAGGGTCCCTATGGCTACACCTTC.